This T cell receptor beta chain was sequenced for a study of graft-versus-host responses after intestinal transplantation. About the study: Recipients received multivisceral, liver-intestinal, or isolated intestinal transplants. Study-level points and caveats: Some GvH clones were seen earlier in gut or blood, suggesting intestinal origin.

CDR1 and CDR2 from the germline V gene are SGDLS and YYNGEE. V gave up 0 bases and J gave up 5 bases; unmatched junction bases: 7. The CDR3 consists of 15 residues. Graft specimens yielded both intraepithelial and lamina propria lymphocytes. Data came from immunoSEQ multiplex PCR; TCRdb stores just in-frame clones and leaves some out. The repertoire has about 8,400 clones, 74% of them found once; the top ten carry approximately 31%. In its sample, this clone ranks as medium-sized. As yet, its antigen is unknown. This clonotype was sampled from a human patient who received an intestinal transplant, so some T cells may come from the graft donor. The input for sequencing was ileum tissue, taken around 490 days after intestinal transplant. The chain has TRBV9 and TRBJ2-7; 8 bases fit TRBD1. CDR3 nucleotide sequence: TGTGCCAGCAGCGTAGGCGGACAGGGTTTCCACGAGCAGTACTTC. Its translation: CASSVGGQGFHEQYF. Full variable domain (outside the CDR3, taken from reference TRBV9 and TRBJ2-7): DSGVTQTPKHLITATGQRVTLRCSPRSGDLSVYWYQQSLDQGLQFLIQYYNGEERAKGNILERFSAQQFPDLHSELNLSSLELGDSALYFCASSVGGQGFHEQYFGPGTRLTVT.